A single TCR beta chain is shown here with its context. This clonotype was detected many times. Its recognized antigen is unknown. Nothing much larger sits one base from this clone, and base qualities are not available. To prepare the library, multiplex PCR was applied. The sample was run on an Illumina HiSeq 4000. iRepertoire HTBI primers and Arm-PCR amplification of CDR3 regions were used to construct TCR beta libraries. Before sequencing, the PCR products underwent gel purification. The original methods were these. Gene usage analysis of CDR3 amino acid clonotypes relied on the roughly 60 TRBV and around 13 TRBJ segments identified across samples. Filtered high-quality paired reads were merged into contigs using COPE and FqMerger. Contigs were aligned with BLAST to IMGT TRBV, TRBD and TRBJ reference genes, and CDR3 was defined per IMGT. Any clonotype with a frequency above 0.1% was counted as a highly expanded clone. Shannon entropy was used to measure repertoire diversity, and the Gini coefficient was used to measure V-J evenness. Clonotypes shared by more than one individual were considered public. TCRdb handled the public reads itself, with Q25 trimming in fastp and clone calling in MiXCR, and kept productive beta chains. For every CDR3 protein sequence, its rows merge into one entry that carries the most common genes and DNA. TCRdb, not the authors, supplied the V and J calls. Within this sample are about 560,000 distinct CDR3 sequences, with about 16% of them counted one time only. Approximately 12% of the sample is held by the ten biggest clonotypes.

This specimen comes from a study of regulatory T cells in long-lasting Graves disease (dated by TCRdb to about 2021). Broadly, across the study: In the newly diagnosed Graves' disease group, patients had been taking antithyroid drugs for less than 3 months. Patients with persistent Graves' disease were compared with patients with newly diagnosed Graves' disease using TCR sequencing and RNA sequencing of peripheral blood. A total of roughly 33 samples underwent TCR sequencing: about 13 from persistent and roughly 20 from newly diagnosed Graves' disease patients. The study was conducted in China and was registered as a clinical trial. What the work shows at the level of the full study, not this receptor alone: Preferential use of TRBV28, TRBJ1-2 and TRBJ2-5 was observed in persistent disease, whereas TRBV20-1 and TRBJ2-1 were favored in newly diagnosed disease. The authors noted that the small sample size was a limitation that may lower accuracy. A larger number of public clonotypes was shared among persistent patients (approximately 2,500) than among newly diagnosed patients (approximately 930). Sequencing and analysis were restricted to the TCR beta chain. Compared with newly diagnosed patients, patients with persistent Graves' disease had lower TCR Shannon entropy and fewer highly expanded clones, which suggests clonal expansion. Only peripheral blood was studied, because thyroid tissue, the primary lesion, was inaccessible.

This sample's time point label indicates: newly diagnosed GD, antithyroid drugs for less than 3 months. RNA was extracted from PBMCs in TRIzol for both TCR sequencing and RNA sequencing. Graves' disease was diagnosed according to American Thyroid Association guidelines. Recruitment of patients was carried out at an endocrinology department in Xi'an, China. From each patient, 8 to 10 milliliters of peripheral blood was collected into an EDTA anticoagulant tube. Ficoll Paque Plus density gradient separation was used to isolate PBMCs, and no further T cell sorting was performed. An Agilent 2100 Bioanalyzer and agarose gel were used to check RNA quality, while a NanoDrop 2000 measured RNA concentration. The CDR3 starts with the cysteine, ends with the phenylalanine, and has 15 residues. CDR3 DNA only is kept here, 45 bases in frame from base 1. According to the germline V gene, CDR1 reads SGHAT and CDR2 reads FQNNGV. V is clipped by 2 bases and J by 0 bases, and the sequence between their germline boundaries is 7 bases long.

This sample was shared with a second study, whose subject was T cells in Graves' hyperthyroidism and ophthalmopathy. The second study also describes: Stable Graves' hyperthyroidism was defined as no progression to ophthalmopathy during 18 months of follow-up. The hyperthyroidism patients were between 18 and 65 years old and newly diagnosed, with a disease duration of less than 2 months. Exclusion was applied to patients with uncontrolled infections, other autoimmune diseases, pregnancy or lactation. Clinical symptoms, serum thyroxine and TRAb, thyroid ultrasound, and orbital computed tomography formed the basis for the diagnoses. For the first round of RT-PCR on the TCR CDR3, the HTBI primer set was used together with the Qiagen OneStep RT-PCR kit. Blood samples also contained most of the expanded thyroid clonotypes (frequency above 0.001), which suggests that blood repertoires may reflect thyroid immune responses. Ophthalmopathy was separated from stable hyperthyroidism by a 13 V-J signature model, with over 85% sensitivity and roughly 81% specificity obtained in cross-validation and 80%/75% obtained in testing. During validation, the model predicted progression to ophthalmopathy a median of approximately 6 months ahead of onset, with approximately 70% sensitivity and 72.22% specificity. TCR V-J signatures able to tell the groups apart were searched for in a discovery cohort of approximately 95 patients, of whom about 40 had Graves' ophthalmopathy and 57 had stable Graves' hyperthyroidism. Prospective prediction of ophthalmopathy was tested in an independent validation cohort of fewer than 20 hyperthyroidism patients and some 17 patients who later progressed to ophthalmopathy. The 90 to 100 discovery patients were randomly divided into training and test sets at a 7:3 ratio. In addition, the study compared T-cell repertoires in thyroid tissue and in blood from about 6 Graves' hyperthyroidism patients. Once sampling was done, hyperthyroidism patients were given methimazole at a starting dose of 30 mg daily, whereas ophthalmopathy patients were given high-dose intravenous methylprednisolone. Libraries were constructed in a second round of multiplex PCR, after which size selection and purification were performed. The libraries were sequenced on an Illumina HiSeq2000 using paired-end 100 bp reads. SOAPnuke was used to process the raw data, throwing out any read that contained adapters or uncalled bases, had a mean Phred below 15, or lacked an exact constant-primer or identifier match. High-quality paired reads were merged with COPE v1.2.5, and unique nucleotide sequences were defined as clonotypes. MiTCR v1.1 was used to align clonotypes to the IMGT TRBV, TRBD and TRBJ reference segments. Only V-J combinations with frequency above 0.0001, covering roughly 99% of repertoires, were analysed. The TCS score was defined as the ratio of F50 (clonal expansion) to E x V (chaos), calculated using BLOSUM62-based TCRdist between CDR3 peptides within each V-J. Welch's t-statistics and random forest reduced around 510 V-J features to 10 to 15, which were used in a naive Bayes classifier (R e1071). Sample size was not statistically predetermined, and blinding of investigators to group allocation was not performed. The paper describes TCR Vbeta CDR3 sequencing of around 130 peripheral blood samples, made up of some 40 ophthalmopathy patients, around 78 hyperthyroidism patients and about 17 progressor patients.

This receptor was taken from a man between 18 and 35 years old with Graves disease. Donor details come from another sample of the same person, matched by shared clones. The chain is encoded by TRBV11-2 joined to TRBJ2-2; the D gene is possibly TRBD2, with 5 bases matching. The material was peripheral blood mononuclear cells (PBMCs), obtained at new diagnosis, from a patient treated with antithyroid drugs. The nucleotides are TGTGCCAGCAGCTTATACGGGACGAACACCGGGGAGCTGTTTTTT. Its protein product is CASSLYGTNTGELFF.